This TCR beta chain was captured in a study of T cell clones after liver transplantation. The method was immunoSEQ multiplex PCR; TCRdb's version includes in-frame clones alone and lacks a portion of them. Among tens of thousands of clones listed, around 80% were seen once. The germline gives CDR1 SGHTA, CDR2 FQGNSA. V trimming: 3 bases; J trimming: 0 bases; junction bases outside the gene matches: 0. The CDR3 loop spans 14 amino acids. Notes on this clone: Other DNA sequences from this sample encode an identical CDR3 as well.

This sequence originates from a human patient who received a liver transplant. Some T cells may have originated in the graft donor. The chain links TRBV7-2 to TRBJ2-3; TRBD2 matches 7 bases. The sequenced sample was CD4+ T cells from blood, obtained less than 50 months after liver transplant. The CDR3, as DNA: TGTGCCAGCAGCTTCGGGGGGAGCACAGATACGCAGTATTTT. The encoded protein is CASSFGGSTDTQYF.